One sample yielded the 27 T cell receptor beta chains listed below, sequenced in a study of identifying expanded T cells in peripheral blood. Method: immunoSEQ multiplex PCR; TCRdb's copy keeps in-frame clones and lacks some. This sample has about 86,000 clones; nearly 90% occur once, and the top ten carry about 6%. What was sequenced was blood. The source of these receptors is a person aged 18 to 75 in good health.

This clone appeared once. The V call is TRBV6-5, the J call TRBJ2-7; 12 positions match TRBD2. The CDR3 totals 15 residues. Germline V gene sequence: CDR1 MNHEY, CDR2 SVGAGI. J gave up 4 bases and V 2 bases, and 3 bases lay outside the gene matches. The CDR3 protein is CASSYVGLAGYEQYF. CDR3 nucleotides: TGTGCCAGCAGTTACGTGGGACTAGCGGGTTACGAGCAGTACTTC.

The V gene is TRBV19, the J gene TRBJ2-3, with TRBD1 matching over 7 bases. The CDR3 length is 16 residues. Looked up from germline, CDR1 is LNHDA and CDR2 is SQIVND (reference sequence). Trimming removed 5 bases from V and 9 bases from J; junction bases left unmatched: 17. In DNA form, the CDR3 reads TGTGCCAGTAGTGGGGCTAGGACCGCTCAGGGGGAGACGCAGTATTTT. It codes for CASSGARTAQGETQYF.

V gene TRBV11-3 combines with J gene TRBJ1-2; 9 bases line up with TRBD1. V was clipped by 5 bases and J by 4 bases; unmatched bases: 11. CDR3 size: 16 residues. Germline V gene lookup returns CDR1 SGHNT and CDR2 YENEEA. As DNA, the CDR3 is TGTGCCAGCAGCCTTCTTCGACAGGGGGTAGCCTATGGCTACACCTTC. Translated: CASSLLRQGVAYGYTF.

This sequence joins TRBV5-4 and TRBJ2-1; 8 bases agree with TRBD2. The V and J ends lost 3 bases and 3 bases, in that order; junction bases with no gene match: 8. The CDR3 is 16 amino acids. CDR1 and CDR2 (germline): SGHNT, YYREEE (reference sequence). The CDR3 nucleotides read TGTGCCAGCAGCTCGCCTGGGGCGGGGGGCTACAATGAGCAGTTCTTC. As protein: CASSSPGAGGYNEQFF. Using reference TRBV5-4 and TRBJ2-1 for the parts outside the CDR3, the full variable domain is ETGVTQSPTHLIKTRGQQVTLRCSSQSGHNTVSWYQQALGQGPQFIFQYYREEENGRGNFPPRFSGLQFPNYSSELNVNALELDDSALYLCASSSPGAGGYNEQFFGPGTRLTVL.

This clone is a singleton in its sample. The CDR3 DNA reads TGTGCCAGCAGATACAGGGATATGAGCTCCTACAATGAGCAGTTCTTC. Amino acids: CASRYRDMSSYNEQFF. V usage is TRBV6-5 and J usage is TRBJ2-1; possible D gene TRBD1, 6 bases. The CDR3 is 16 amino acids. Deletions cut 6 bases from V and 0 bases from J, with 15 bases between. Germline assignment: CDR1 MNHEY and CDR2 SVGAGI.

The V call is TRBV29-1, the J call TRBJ2-5; 7 bases are a match to TRBD1. The CDR3 contains 13 residues. V shed 7 bases and J 5 bases; nucleotides not matched to a gene: 10. Per germline, CDR1 SQVTM and CDR2 ANQGSEA. CDR3 loop: CSAATGWRETQYF. Written as DNA, the CDR3 is TGCAGCGCCGCGACAGGGTGGCGGGAGACCCAGTACTTC.

The gene calls are TRBV18 and TRBJ1-1, with D unclear. V was pared by 6 bases and J by 4 bases, with 9 bases between. There are 12 residues in the CDR3. Per germline, CDR1 KGHSH and CDR2 LQKENI. The CDR3 DNA sequence: TGTGCCAGCTCTTGGGAATTCACTGAAGCTTTCTTT. It encodes CASSWEFTEAFF.

V gene TRBV5-1 combines with J gene TRBJ2-7, with a tentative D call TRBD2 (5 bases). Trimming took 0 bases from V and 3 from J, leaving 16 bases between them. The CDR3 has 16 amino acids. Germline CDR1 SGHRS, CDR2 YFSETQ. The CDR3 nucleotides are TGCGCCAGCAGCTTGGGGGGAGCAGGCGAAGACTACGAGCAGTACTTC. As protein: CASSLGGAGEDYEQYF.

V gene TRBV18 combines with J gene TRBJ2-1, with D maybe TRBD1 (6 bases). Trimming removed 2 bases from V and 7 bases from J, with 15 bases in between. CDR1 is KGHSH and CDR2 is LQKENI in the germline V gene. The CDR3 length is 15 residues. CDR3 in DNA: TGTGCCAGCTCACCAAGTAGGGGGTTGGGGAATGAGCAGTTCTTC. Translated, it gives CASSPSRGLGNEQFF.

The V gene is TRBV9, the J gene TRBJ2-2; D is ambiguous. The CDR3 totals 16 residues. Germline V gene lookup returns CDR1 SGDLS and CDR2 YYNGEE. V was trimmed by 1 base and J by 0 bases, leaving 10 bases between them. CDR3 sequence (DNA): TGTGCCAGCAGCGTACTGGAGTTTACGAACACCGGGGAGCTGTTTTTT. Translated, it gives CASSVLEFTNTGELFF. Full variable domain (remainder filled in from reference TRBV9 and TRBJ2-2): DSGVTQTPKHLITATGQRVTLRCSPRSGDLSVYWYQQSLDQGLQFLIQYYNGEERAKGNILERFSAQQFPDLHSELNLSSLELGDSALYFCASSVLEFTNTGELFFGEGSRLTVL.

The CDR3 nucleotides read TGTGCCAGCAGCTTAGGGCTAGCGGGGGGGCCGGTCCGAGATACGCAGTATTTT. Its protein is CASSLGLAGGPVRDTQYF. The chain carries TRBV7-9 and TRBJ2-3; 12 nucleotides agree with TRBD2. Per germline, CDR1 SEHNR and CDR2 FQNEAQ (reference sequence). CDR3 size: 18 residues. V dropped 1 base and J dropped 5; count of bases not matched to a gene: 10.

V gene TRBV2 combines with J gene TRBJ2-5; D perhaps matches TRBD1 (6 bases). The V gene's germline CDR1 is SNHLY and CDR2 FYNNEI. V lost 6 bases, J lost 5 bases, and 13 bases lay in between. This CDR3 spans 13 amino acids. DNA for the CDR3: TGTGCCAGCAGACAGACAGGAGAGGAGACCCAGTACTTC. Translated, it gives CASRQTGEETQYF.

The V gene is TRBV7-2, the J gene TRBJ2-3; TRBD2 agrees at 10 bases. This CDR3 has 15 amino acids. The V and J ends lost 6 bases and 2 bases, in that order; junction bases with no gene match: 5. Per germline, CDR1 SGHTA and CDR2 FQGNSA. CDR3 loop: CASSRTSGLTDTQYF. The CDR3 coding sequence is TGTGCCAGCAGTCGGACTAGCGGACTCACAGATACGCAGTATTTT.

The chain combines TRBV11-2 with TRBJ1-3; 8 bases agree with TRBD1. The CDR3 covers 16 residues. The junction had 9 bases not matched to a gene; V was cut back by 0 bases and J by 8 bases. Germline V gene data show CDR1 as SGHAT and CDR2 as FQNNGV. CDR3 loop: CASSLDRTGNRDTIYF. The CDR3 nucleotides read TGTGCCAGCAGCTTAGACCGGACAGGGAATCGGGACACCATATATTTT.

A single count supports this clone. CDR3 nucleotide sequence: TGCGCCAGCAGCTTGGAGGCCCTGAACACTGAAGCTTTCTTT. Its translation is CASSLEALNTEAFF. V is TRBV5-1 and J is TRBJ1-1; no clear D. The V gene's germline CDR1 is SGHRS and CDR2 YFSETQ. The CDR3 consists of 14 residues. V gave up 0 bases and J gave up 0 bases, with 6 bases separating them. The full variable domain, in which reference TRBV5-1 and TRBJ1-1 provide the parts outside the CDR3, is KAGVTQTPRYLIKTRGQQVTLSCSPISGHRSVSWYQQTPGQGLQFLFEYFSETQRNKGNFPGRFSGRQFSNSRSEMNVSTLELGDSALYLCASSLEALNTEAFFGQGTRLTVV.

This chain joins TRBV6-1 and TRBJ2-1; tentatively, D is TRBD1 or TRBD2 (6 bases each). The CDR3 loop spans 15 amino acids. V was pared by 6 bases and J by 4 bases, with 16 bases between. Germline V gene data show CDR1 as MNHNS and CDR2 as SASEGT. CDR3 sequence: CASRRGDGEYNEQFF. The CDR3 nucleotides read TGTGCCAGCAGGAGGGGGGATGGGGAGTACAATGAGCAGTTCTTC.

The chain recombines TRBV27 with TRBJ2-1, with 9 nucleotides matching TRBD1. V lost 0 bases to trimming and J lost 6 bases; unmatched junction nucleotides: 6. CDR3 size: 16 residues. The V gene's germline CDR1 is MNHEY and CDR2 SMNVEV (reference sequence). In DNA, the CDR3 is TGTGCCAGCAGTTTATCGGGGGGACAGGGAATCAATGAGCAGTTCTTC. Translation gives CASSLSGGQGINEQFF.

This chain uses TRBV18 with TRBJ2-3; 10 nucleotides align to TRBD2. Germline values: CDR1 KGHSH, CDR2 LQKENI. V was pared by 6 bases and J by 1 base, with 4 bases of the junction left unmatched. CDR3 length: 15 amino acids. The CDR3 protein is CASSPGTSGTDTQYF. CDR3 nucleotides: TGTGCCAGCTCTCCCGGGACTAGCGGCACAGATACGCAGTATTTT.

The gene calls are TRBV5-1 and TRBJ1-2; D is possibly TRBD1 (5 bases). Per germline, CDR1 SGHRS and CDR2 YFSETQ. This CDR3 is built from 15 residues. The V and J ends lost 4 bases and 4 bases respectively, with 17 bases between them. In nucleotides, the CDR3 is TGCGCCAGCAGCCCCAGTGGGGGAGCGTCCTATGGCTACACCTTC. As protein: CASSPSGGASYGYTF.

This clone appeared a few times. V usage is TRBV19 and J usage is TRBJ1-2, with a possible D match to TRBD1 (6 bases). CDR1 is LNHDA, CDR2 SQIVND, per germline (reference sequence). This CDR3 is 16 amino acids long. V lost 6 bases and J 0 bases, leaving 17 bases between the germline ends. The CDR3 reads CASSPSMRGANYGYTF. The CDR3, as DNA: TGTGCCAGTAGCCCCTCGATGAGGGGGGCTAACTATGGCTACACCTTC.

The rearrangement uses TRBV27 and TRBJ2-5, with D possibly TRBD1 on 5 matching bases. With 5 bases removed from V and 9 bases from J, the gap between germline ends came to 16 bases. CDR1 is MNHEY and CDR2 is SMNVEV in the germline V gene (reference sequence). The CDR3 sequence is 13 residues long. The CDR3 DNA reads as TGTGCCAGCAGTCAACAGGTGCAGTCGGCCCAGTACTTC. Translated, it gives CASSQQVQSAQYF.

This clone was seen only once. J is TRBJ1-2 and V is TRBV7-9; 10 nucleotides align to TRBD1. V lost 4 bases and J lost 4; bases outside the gene matches: 9. The CDR3 length is 16 residues. CDR1 is SEHNR and CDR2 is FQNEAQ in the germline V gene (reference sequence). CDR3 in amino acids: CASSSSPGQGPYGYTF. The CDR3 bases are TGTGCCAGCAGCTCCTCACCGGGACAGGGGCCCTATGGCTACACCTTC.

V gene TRBV4-2 combines with J gene TRBJ2-1; D may match TRBD1 or TRBD2 (5 bases each). Germline CDR1 LGHNA, CDR2 YNFKEQ. The CDR3 is 14 residues long. The V gene lost 0 bases and the J gene lost 9 bases, with 12 bases spanning the gap. The chain's CDR3 is CASSQDYGGSEQFF. The CDR3 coding sequence is TGTGCCAGCAGCCAAGATTATGGGGGATCTGAGCAGTTCTTC.

A word on this clone: Mismatch with germline at one junction end may stem from a read error. V usage is TRBV6-1 and J usage is TRBJ2-7; 7 nucleotides agree with TRBD1. The CDR3 contains 13 residues. Germline V gene lookup returns CDR1 MNHNS and CDR2 SASEGT. CDR3 sequence: CASSRTGSDEQYF. CDR3 bases: TGTGCCAGCAGTCGGACAGGCTCCGACGAGCAGTACTTC.

V usage is TRBV18 and J usage is TRBJ1-6; 10 nucleotides align to TRBD1. This CDR3 is built from 16 residues. CDR1 KGHSH and CDR2 LQKENI come from the germline V gene. Trimming cost V 6 bases and J 8 bases; bases outside gene matches: 10. CDR3 protein: CASSDTTGGKDSPLHF. In DNA form, the CDR3 reads TGTGCCAGCTCCGACACGACAGGGGGCAAGGATTCACCCCTCCACTTT.

The chain is built from TRBV5-1 and TRBJ2-1; 13 bases fit TRBD2. There are 17 residues in the CDR3. V was clipped by 3 bases and J by 0 bases; unmatched bases: 3. In germline, CDR1 is SGHRS, CDR2 YFSETQ. The CDR3 DNA is TGCGCCAGCAGCTCTAGGACTAGCGGGAGCTCCTACAATGAGCAGTTCTTC. Translating gives CASSSRTSGSSYNEQFF.

The rearrangement joins TRBV10-3 to TRBJ2-3, with 9 bases aligning to TRBD2. Germline CDR1 ENHRY, CDR2 SYGVKD. J was trimmed by 0 bases and V by 3 bases; bases with no gene match: 10. The CDR3 loop spans 18 amino acids. CDR3: CAISDRAGGFGSTDTQYF. CDR3 nucleotide sequence: TGTGCCATCAGTGATAGAGCGGGGGGCTTCGGTAGCACAGATACGCAGTATTTT.